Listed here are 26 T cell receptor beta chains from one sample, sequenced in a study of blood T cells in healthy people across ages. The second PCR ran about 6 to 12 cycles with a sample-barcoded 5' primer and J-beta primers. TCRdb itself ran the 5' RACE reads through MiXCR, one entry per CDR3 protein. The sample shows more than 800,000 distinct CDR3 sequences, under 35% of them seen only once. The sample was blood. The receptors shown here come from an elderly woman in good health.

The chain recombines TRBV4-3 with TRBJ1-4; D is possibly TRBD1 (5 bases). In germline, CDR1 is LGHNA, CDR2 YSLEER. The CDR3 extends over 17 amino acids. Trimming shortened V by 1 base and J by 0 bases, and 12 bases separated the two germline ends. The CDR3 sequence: CASSQGGPGTTNEKLFF. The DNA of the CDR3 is TGCGCCAGCAGCCAAGGGGGACCAGGAACAACTAATGAAAAACTGTTTTTT.

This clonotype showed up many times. The CDR3 here is CASSQAGTGTTTDTQYF. The CDR3 bases are TGCGCCAGCAGCCAAGCCGGGACAGGGACCACCACAGATACGCAGTATTTT. The chain uses TRBV4-1 and TRBJ2-3, with 9 positions matching TRBD1. There are 17 residues in the CDR3. Germline assignment: CDR1 MGHRA and CDR2 YSYEKL. Trimming removed 1 base from V and 2 bases from J; junction bases left unmatched: 7.

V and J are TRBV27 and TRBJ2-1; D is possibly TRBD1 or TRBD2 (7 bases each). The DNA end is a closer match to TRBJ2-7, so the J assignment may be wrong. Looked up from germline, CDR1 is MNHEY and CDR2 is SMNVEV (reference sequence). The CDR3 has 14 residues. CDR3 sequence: CATAGGGLYNEQYF. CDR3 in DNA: TGTGCCACTGCAGGGGGGGGTCTCTACAATGAGCAGTACTTC.

The CDR3 region has the DNA TGTGCCAGCAGTCTCCTTTTGAGGGGATCCTACGAGCAGTACTTC. This gives the protein CASSLLLRGSYEQYF. The chain uses TRBV28 and TRBJ2-7, with D perhaps TRBD1 or TRBD2 (5 bases each). Germline-derived CDR1 and CDR2 are MDHEN and SYDVKM. The germline V and J ends were trimmed by 5 bases and 1 base, with 15 bases remaining between them. There are 15 residues in the CDR3. The variable domain in full, completed from reference TRBV28 and TRBJ2-7, reads DVKVTQSSRYLVKRTGEKVFLECVQDMDHENMFWYRQDPGLGLRLIYFSYDVKMKEKGDIPEGYSVSREKKERFSLILESASTNQTSMYLCASSLLLRGSYEQYFGPGTRLTVT.

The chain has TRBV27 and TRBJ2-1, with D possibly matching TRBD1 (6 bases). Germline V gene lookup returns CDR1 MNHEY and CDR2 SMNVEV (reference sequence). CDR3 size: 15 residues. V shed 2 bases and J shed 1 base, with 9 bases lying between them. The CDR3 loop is CASSLQGISYNEQFF. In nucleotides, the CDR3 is TGTGCCAGCAGTTTACAGGGGATTTCCTACAATGAGCAGTTCTTC.

CDR3 sequence: CASSPAGRCQPQHF. The DNA for the CDR3 is TGTGCCAGCTCACCGGCAGGGCGATGCCAGCCCCAGCATTTT. The chain recombines TRBV18 with TRBJ1-5, with a tentative D call TRBD1 (5 bases). The CDR3 covers 14 residues. Trimming removed 3 bases from V and 7 bases from J, with 13 bases in between. In germline, CDR1 is KGHSH, CDR2 LQKENI.

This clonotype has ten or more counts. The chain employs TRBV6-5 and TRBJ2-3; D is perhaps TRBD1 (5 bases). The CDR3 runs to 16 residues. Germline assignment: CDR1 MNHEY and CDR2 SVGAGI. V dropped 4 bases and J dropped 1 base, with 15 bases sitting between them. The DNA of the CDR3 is TGTGCCAGCAGTTCGCTCCAGGGTTGGGGCACAGATACGCAGTATTTT. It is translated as CASSSLQGWGTDTQYF.

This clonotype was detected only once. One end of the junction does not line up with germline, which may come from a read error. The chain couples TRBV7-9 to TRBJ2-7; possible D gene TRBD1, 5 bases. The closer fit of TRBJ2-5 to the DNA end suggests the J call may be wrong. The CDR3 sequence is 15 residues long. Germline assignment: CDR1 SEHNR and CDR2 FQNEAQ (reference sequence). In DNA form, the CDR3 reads TGTACCAGCAGCTTGTACAGGAACCCTAGGGAGACCCAGTACTTC. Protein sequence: CTSSLYRNPRETQYF.

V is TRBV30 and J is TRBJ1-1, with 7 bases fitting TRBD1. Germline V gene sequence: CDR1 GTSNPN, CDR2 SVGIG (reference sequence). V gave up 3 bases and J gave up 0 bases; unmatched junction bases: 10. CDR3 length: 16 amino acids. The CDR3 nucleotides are TGTGCCTGGAGGGAACGACTGACAGGGCTGAACACTGAAGCTTTCTTT. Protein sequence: CAWRERLTGLNTEAFF.

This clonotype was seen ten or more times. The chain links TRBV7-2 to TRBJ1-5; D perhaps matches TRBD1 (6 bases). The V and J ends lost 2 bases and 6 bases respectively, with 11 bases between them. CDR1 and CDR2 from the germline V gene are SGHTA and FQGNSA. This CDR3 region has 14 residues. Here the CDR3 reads CASSLNRDRQPQHF. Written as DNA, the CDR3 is TGTGCCAGCAGCTTAAACAGGGACCGTCAGCCCCAGCATTTT.

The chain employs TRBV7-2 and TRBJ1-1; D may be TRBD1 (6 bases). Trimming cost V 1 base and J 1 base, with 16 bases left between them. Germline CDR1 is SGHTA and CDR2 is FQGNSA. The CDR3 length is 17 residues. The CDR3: CASSLVVLGAPNTEAFF. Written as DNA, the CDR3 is TGTGCCAGCAGCTTAGTTGTATTGGGGGCTCCGAACACTGAAGCTTTCTTT.

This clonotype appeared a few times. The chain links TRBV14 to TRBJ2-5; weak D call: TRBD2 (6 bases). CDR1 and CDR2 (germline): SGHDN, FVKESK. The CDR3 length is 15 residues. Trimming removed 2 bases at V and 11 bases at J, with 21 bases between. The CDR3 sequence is CASSQLNVWRGEQYF. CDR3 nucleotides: TGTGCCAGCAGCCAATTGAACGTATGGAGGGGAGAGCAGTACTTC.

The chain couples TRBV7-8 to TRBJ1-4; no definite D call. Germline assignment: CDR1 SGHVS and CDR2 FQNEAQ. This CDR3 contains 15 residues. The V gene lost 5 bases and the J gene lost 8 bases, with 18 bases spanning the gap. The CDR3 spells CASSHRLDPKEKLFF. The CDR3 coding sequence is TGTGCCAGCAGCCATCGGCTCGATCCGAAGGAAAAACTGTTTTTT.

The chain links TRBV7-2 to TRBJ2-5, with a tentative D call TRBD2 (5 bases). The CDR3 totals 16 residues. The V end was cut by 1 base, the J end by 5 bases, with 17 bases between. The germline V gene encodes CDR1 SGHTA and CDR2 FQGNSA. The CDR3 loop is CASSLVGLAYSETQYF. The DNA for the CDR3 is TGTGCCAGCAGCTTAGTCGGCCTAGCCTATTCGGAGACCCAGTACTTC.

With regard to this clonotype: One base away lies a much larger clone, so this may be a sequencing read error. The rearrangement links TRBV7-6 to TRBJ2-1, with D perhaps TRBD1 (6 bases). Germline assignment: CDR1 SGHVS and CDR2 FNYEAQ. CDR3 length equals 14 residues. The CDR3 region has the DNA TGTGCCAGCAGCTTAGCACAGGGACGGAATGGGCAGTTCTTC. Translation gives CASSLAQGRNGQFF.

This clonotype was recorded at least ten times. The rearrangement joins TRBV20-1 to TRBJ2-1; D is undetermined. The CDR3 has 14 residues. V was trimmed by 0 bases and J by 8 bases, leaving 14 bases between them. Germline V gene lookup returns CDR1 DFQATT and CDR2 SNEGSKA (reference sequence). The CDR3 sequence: CSAREGRASDEQFF. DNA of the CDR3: TGCAGTGCTAGAGAGGGTCGGGCCTCGGATGAGCAGTTCTTC.

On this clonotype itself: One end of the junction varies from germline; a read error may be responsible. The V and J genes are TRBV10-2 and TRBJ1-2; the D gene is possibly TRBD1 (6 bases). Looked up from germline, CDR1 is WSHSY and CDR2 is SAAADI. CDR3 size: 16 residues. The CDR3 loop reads CASSEHGTLRAYDYTF. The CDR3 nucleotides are TGCGCCAGCAGTGAGCACGGGACACTAAGGGCCTATGACTACACCTTC.

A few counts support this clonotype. CDR3 nucleotide sequence: TGTGCCAGCAGTTTGGGACAGGCTCCGGGTTCACCCCTCCACTTT. It yields the protein CASSLGQAPGSPLHF. The rearrangement joins TRBV27 to TRBJ1-6; 8 bases match TRBD1. The V and J ends lost 3 bases and 9 bases, in that order; junction bases with no gene match: 7. The CDR3 consists of 15 residues. Germline assignment: CDR1 MNHEY and CDR2 SMNVEV (reference sequence).

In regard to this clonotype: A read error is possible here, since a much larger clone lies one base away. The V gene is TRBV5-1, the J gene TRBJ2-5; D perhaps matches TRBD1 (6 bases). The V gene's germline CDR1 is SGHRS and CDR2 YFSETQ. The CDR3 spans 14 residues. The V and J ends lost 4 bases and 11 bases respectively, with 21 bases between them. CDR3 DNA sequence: TGCGCCAGCAGCGAAACAGGGCTTAGGAATGAGCAGTACTTC. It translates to CASSETGLRNEQYF.

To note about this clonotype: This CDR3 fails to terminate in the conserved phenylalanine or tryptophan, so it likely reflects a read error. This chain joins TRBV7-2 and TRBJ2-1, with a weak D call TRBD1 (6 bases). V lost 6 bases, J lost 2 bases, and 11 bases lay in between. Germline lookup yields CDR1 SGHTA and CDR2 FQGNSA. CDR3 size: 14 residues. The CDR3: CASSQGMPYNEQFV. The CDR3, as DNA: TGTGCCAGCAGTCAGGGGATGCCCTACAATGAGCAGTTCGTC.

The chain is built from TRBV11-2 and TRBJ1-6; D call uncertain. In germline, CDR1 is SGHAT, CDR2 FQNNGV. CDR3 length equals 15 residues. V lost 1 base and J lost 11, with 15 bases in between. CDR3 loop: CASSLVGRTLPPLHF. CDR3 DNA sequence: TGTGCCAGCAGCTTAGTAGGGCGGACGCTTCCACCCCTCCACTTT.

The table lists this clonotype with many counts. CDR3 residues: CSARVPDTYEQYF. The CDR3 region has the DNA TGCAGTGCTAGAGTTCCAGACACTTACGAGCAGTACTTC. The chain combines TRBV20-1 with TRBJ2-7, with unresolved D. The CDR3 is 13 amino acids. V lost 1 base and J lost 4, with 11 bases in between. The germline gives CDR1 DFQATT, CDR2 SNEGSKA (reference sequence).

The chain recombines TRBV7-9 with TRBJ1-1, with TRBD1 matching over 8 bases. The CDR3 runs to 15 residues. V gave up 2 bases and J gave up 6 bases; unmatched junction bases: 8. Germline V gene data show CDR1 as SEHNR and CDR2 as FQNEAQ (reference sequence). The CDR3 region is CASSLPGGYSSEAFF. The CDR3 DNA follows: TGTGCCAGCAGCTTACCAGGGGGCTACTCGTCTGAAGCTTTCTTT.

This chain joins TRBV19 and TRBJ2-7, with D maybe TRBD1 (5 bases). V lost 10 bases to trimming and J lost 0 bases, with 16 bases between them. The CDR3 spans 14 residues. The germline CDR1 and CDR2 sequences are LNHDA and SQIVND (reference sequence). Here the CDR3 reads CATQEDTSSYEQYF. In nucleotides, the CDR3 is TGTGCCACACAGGAAGATACGAGCTCCTACGAGCAGTACTTC. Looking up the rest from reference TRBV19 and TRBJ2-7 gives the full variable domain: DGGITQSPKYLFRKEGQNVTLSCEQNLNHDAMYWYRQDPGQGLRLIYYSQIVNDFQKGDIAEGYSVSREKKESFPLTVTSAQKNPTAFYLCATQEDTSSYEQYFGPGTRLTVT.

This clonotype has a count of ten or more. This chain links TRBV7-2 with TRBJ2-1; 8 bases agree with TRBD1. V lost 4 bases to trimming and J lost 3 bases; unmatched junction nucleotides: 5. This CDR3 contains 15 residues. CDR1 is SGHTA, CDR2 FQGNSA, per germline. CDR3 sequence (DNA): TGTGCCAGCAGCTCTCAGGGGGCGAACTACAATGAGCAGTTCTTC. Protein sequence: CASSSQGANYNEQFF.

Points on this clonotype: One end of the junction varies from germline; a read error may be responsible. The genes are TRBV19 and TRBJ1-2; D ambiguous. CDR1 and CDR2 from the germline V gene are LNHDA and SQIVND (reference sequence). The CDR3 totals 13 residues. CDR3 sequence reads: CARSISTNYGYTF. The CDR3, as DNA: TGTGCCAGGAGTATATCGACCAACTATGGCTACACCTTC. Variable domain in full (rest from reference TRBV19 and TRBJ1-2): DGGITQSPKYLFRKEGQNVTLSCEQNLNHDAMYWYRQDPGQGLRLIYYSQIVNDFQKGDIAEGYSVSREKKESFPLTVTSAQKNPTAFYLCARSISTNYGYTFGSGTRLTVV.